This TCR beta chain derives from a study of lymphopenia after photon versus proton radiotherapy. Study results and limitations: Survival link was tested only in deceased patients; proton benefit remains a possibility.

Using immunoSEQ multiplex PCR, the repertoire was profiled, and TCRdb retains in-frame clones only, with some absent. This repertoire shows 25,000 to 30,000 clones, approximately 85% found once; its top ten account for roughly a third. As for this clone: Its antigen remains unknown. Other nucleotide sequences in the sample specify the same CDR3.

The sample in question was peripheral blood, obtained from a patient treated with photon-based radiotherapy. The clonotype was recovered from a man aged 45-65 years with gastric cancer.

DNA for the CDR3: TGTGCCTGGAGTGTAGAAGGAGAGACCCAGTACTTC. Residues: CAWSVEGETQYF. The chain carries TRBV30 and TRBJ2-5; D is unresolved. Germline V gives CDR1 GTSNPN, CDR2 SVGIG (reference sequence). V lost 0 bases to trimming and J lost 4 bases, with 6 bases between them. CDR3 length: 12 residues.